One sample yielded the 30 T cell receptor beta chains listed below, sequenced in a study of CD8 T cells in Susac syndrome. When the RNA was reverse transcribed, random hexamers were used with an input of roughly 0.45 to 1 ug. TCRdb reanalysed the immunoSEQ multiplex PCR reads using MiXCR and keeps one entry per CDR3 protein. The sample gives around 190,000 distinct CDR3 sequences, about 95% of which show up once; about 0.16% is in the top ten. The sample consisted of CD8+ T cells from PBMCs. All receptors come from a human donor with multiple sclerosis.

The chain has TRBV7-9 and TRBJ2-1; perhaps D is TRBD1 or TRBD2 (5 bases each). The V gene lost 4 bases and the J gene lost 7 bases, with 20 bases spanning the gap. Germline V gene data show CDR1 as SEHNR and CDR2 as FQNEAQ (reference sequence). The CDR3 has 16 amino acids. The CDR3 DNA reads TGTGCCAGCAGCTCCCCTACGGGGCATCAGCCAAATGAGCAGTTCTTC. Translating it yields CASSSPTGHQPNEQFF.

This clonotype appeared a single time. In DNA form, the CDR3 reads TGTGCCAGCAGTTTATCGAGGGCCGCTCAGCCCCAGCATTTT. Translated, it gives CASSLSRAAQPQHF. The chain carries TRBV27 and TRBJ1-5; D is uncertain. The CDR3 is 14 residues long. Trimming stripped 0 bases from V and 6 bases from J, with 9 bases between. Germline loops: CDR1 MNHEY, CDR2 SMNVEV (reference sequence).

The chain carries TRBV15 and TRBJ2-3, with D possibly matching TRBD1 (5 bases). This CDR3 contains 15 residues. CDR1 is LNHNV, CDR2 YYDKDF, per germline (reference sequence). Trimming cost V 6 bases and J 5 bases, with 18 bases left between them. DNA of the CDR3: TGTGCCACCAGAGCAGGGTTTACTTTGCTAGATACGCAGTATTTT. It translates to CATRAGFTLLDTQYF.

The chain couples TRBV28 to TRBJ1-5; TRBD1 agrees at 8 bases. Germline V gene lookup returns CDR1 MDHEN and CDR2 SYDVKM. V lost 6 bases and J lost 5; bases outside the gene matches: 6. The CDR3 is 14 residues long. Written as DNA, the CDR3 is TGTGCCAGCAGCCAAATGACAGGGGATCAGCCCCAGCATTTT. Protein sequence: CASSQMTGDQPQHF.

The rearrangement uses TRBV7-8 and TRBJ2-3; 11 bases align to TRBD2. V lost 5 bases to trimming and J lost 3 bases; unmatched junction nucleotides: 7. There are 16 residues in the CDR3. Germline values: CDR1 SGHVS, CDR2 FQNEAQ. The CDR3 bases are TGTGCCAGCAGCCCCTTGGGACTAGCGGATACAGATACGCAGTATTTT. Translated, it gives CASSPLGLADTDTQYF.

This chain uses TRBV2 with TRBJ2-1; weak D call: TRBD1 (7 bases). The CDR3 runs 13 residues. Germline-derived CDR1 and CDR2 are SNHLY and FYNNEI. CDR3 sequence reads: CTGALANYNEQFF. The CDR3 nucleotides read TGTACAGGGGCCCTAGCGAACTACAATGAGCAGTTCTTC.

This chain links TRBV7-9 with TRBJ2-5; D is possibly TRBD1 or TRBD2 (5 bases each). The V end was cut by 10 bases, the J end by 3 bases, with 15 bases between. This CDR3 is built from 13 residues. Germline CDR1 reads SEHNR; CDR2 reads FQNEAQ (reference sequence). In DNA, the CDR3 is TGTGCCACCACACAGTGGGGGAAAGAGACCCAGTACTTC. It encodes CATTQWGKETQYF.

The rearrangement joins TRBV20-1 to TRBJ2-3, with 13 bases lining up with TRBD2. The CDR3 has 16 residues. V shed 0 bases and J 5 bases; nucleotides not matched to a gene: 5. The V gene's germline CDR1 is DFQATT and CDR2 SNEGSKA (reference sequence). The CDR3 sequence is CSARDLLAGGLDTQYF. CDR3 sequence (DNA): TGCAGTGCTAGAGACCTACTAGCGGGAGGGTTAGATACGCAGTATTTT.

The table lists this clonotype with a count of one. The chain links TRBV2 to TRBJ2-7; 8 bases agree with TRBD1. CDR1 SNHLY and CDR2 FYNNEI come from the germline V gene. The ends lost 5 bases at V and 0 bases at J; junction bases unmatched: 6. The CDR3 runs to 15 residues. The CDR3 here is CASSWTGTSSYEQYF. The CDR3 DNA reads TGTGCCAGCAGTTGGACAGGGACGAGCTCCTACGAGCAGTACTTC.

The rearrangement links TRBV3-1 to TRBJ2-1; 9 bases line up with TRBD2. Trimming took 0 bases from V and 3 from J; bases not matched to a gene: 6. The CDR3 sequence is 17 residues long. CDR1 and CDR2 (germline): LGHDT, YNNKEL (reference sequence). The CDR3 DNA reads as TGTGCCAGCAGCCAAGACCCTGGAGCGGGAGGCTACAATGAGCAGTTCTTC. Translating gives CASSQDPGAGGYNEQFF.

This chain uses TRBV20-1 with TRBJ2-7; 10 bases are shared with TRBD1. The CDR3 has 14 amino acids. The J segment lost 3 bases and the V segment lost 6 bases, leaving 8 bases of the junction unmatched. CDR1 is DFQATT and CDR2 is SNEGSKA in the germline V gene (reference sequence). CDR3 amino acids: CSASYRDRGYEQYF. In DNA, the CDR3 is TGCAGTGCGTCATACCGGGACAGGGGCTACGAGCAGTACTTC.

V and J are TRBV4-1 and TRBJ1-5; 8 bases align to TRBD1. Germline trimming cut 2 bases from V and 6 bases from J; bases unmatched to any gene: 6. Germline V lookup: CDR1 MGHRA, CDR2 YSYEKL. CDR3 length: 15 residues. The DNA of the CDR3 is TGCGCCAGCAGCCAAACGTGGACAGGGAGTCAGCCCCAGCATTTT. Its protein product is CASSQTWTGSQPQHF.

The J gene is TRBJ2-5, the V gene TRBV12-3 or TRBV12-4; D may be TRBD2 (5 bases). Trimming took off 3 bases at V and 0 bases at J, with 8 bases between the two ends. The CDR3 has 14 amino acids. The CDR3: CASSFGEYQETQYF. The CDR3, as DNA: TGTGCCAGCAGTTTTGGGGAGTACCAAGAGACCCAGTACTTC.

The rearrangement uses TRBV9 and TRBJ2-3, with D hard to call. This CDR3 is 12 amino acids long. Between the trimmed V and J ends, which lost 2 bases and 4 bases, there was a span of 5 bases. Looked up from germline, CDR1 is SGDLS and CDR2 is YYNGEE. This CDR3 is CASSVPSDTQYF. The DNA of the CDR3 is TGTGCCAGCAGCGTCCCCTCAGATACGCAGTATTTT.

In its sample, this clonotype was seen once. The chain combines TRBV9 with TRBJ1-1; D remains ambiguous. Per germline, CDR1 SGDLS and CDR2 YYNGEE. V lost 4 bases and J lost 7, with 17 bases in between. The CDR3 covers 14 residues. CDR3 loop: CASSPWIDNREAFF. CDR3 coding DNA: TGTGCCAGCAGCCCGTGGATAGACAACCGTGAAGCTTTCTTT. The complete variable domain, with remaining parts taken from reference TRBV9 and TRBJ1-1, reads DSGVTQTPKHLITATGQRVTLRCSPRSGDLSVYWYQQSLDQGLQFLIQYYNGEERAKGNILERFSAQQFPDLHSELNLSSLELGDSALYFCASSPWIDNREAFFGQGTRLTVV.

The chain links TRBV9 to TRBJ2-1; the D gene is possibly TRBD2 (6 bases). In germline, CDR1 is SGDLS, CDR2 YYNGEE. Trimming shortened V by 3 bases and J by 6 bases, and 10 bases separated the two germline ends. There are 13 residues in the CDR3. Written as DNA, the CDR3 is TGTGCCAGCAGCGGCGGGACGATCAATGAGCAGTTCTTC. Translating it yields CASSGGTINEQFF.

The CDR3 DNA is TGCAGTGCTAGAGAGGTCTACGAGCAGTACTTC. Translating it yields CSAREVYEQYF. The chain couples TRBV20-1 to TRBJ2-7; D gene unclear. Germline V gives CDR1 DFQATT, CDR2 SNEGSKA (reference sequence). The CDR3 contains 11 residues. Trimming took 0 bases from V and 3 from J, leaving 3 bases between them.

The V gene is TRBV3-1, the J gene TRBJ1-2, with TRBD1 identical over 8 bases. The CDR3 spans 16 residues. Germline V CDR1 and CDR2: LGHDT, YNNKEL (reference sequence). V gave up 1 base and J gave up 6 bases; unmatched junction bases: 10. The CDR3 loop is CASSQGYNRGIDGYTF. CDR3 sequence (DNA): TGTGCCAGCAGCCAAGGGTACAACAGGGGGATTGATGGCTACACCTTC. The full variable domain, in which reference TRBV3-1 and TRBJ1-2 provide the parts outside the CDR3, is DTAVSQTPKYLVTQMGNDKSIKCEQNLGHDTMYWYKQDSKKFLKIMFSYNNKELIINETVPNRFSPKSPDKAHLNLHINSLELGDSAVYFCASSQGYNRGIDGYTFGSGTRLTVV.

The rearrangement uses TRBV9 and TRBJ1-2; D not resolved. The CDR3 is made up of 14 amino acids. Germline V gives CDR1 SGDLS, CDR2 YYNGEE. Trimming removed 2 bases at V and 4 bases at J, with 12 bases between. The CDR3 loop reads CASSVARDSYGYTF. CDR3 in DNA: TGTGCCAGCAGCGTGGCACGGGATAGCTATGGCTACACCTTC.

The chain joins TRBV14 to TRBJ1-1, with D unresolved. The CDR3 runs 15 residues. V was clipped by 0 bases and J by 0 bases, with 8 bases between them. Germline CDR1 SGHDN, CDR2 FVKESK. CDR3 bases: TGTGCCAGCAGCCAAGATTCACACCTGAACACTGAAGCTTTCTTT. Translation gives CASSQDSHLNTEAFF. The full variable domain, its missing parts supplied by reference TRBV14 and TRBJ1-1, is EAGVTQFPSHSVIEKGQTVTLRCDPISGHDNLYWYRRVMGKEIKFLLHFVKESKQDESGMPNNRFLAERTGGTYSTLKVQPAELEDSGVYFCASSQDSHLNTEAFFGQGTRLTVV.

V usage is TRBV29-1 and J usage is TRBJ2-6; the D is unclear. V dropped 0 bases and J dropped 0 bases, with 6 bases sitting between them. Germline V gene data show CDR1 as SQVTM and CDR2 as ANQGSEA. The CDR3 loop spans 15 amino acids. The CDR3, as DNA: TGCAGCGTTGAAGATACAAGCTCTGGGGCCAACGTCCTGACTTTC. It codes for CSVEDTSSGANVLTF.

The chain carries TRBV7-9 and TRBJ2-3, with D unclear. Between the trimmed V and J ends, which lost 3 bases and 0 bases, there was a span of 10 bases. The CDR3 has 15 residues. The V gene's germline CDR1 is SEHNR and CDR2 FQNEAQ (reference sequence). The CDR3 protein is CASSFRLTSTDTQYF. The CDR3, as DNA: TGTGCCAGCAGCTTTCGCCTAACTAGCACAGATACGCAGTATTTT.

The chain employs TRBV7-6 and TRBJ2-1; D ambiguous. The CDR3 consists of 13 residues. V was trimmed by 5 bases and J by 4 bases, leaving 9 bases between them. The germline gives CDR1 SGHVS, CDR2 FNYEAQ. For the CDR3, the DNA is TGTGCCAGCAGCACGACACGATACAATGAGCAGTTCTTC. Its translation: CASSTTRYNEQFF.

This chain links TRBV29-1 with TRBJ2-5, with D possibly matching TRBD2 (5 bases). Trimming shortened V by 0 bases and J by 3 bases, and 17 bases separated the two germline ends. The CDR3 is made up of 16 amino acids. CDR1 and CDR2 (germline): SQVTM, ANQGSEA. The CDR3 loop reads CSVEDSEISGEETQYF. The CDR3 DNA is TGCAGCGTTGAAGATAGCGAGATCAGCGGAGAAGAGACCCAGTACTTC.

The V gene is TRBV29-1, the J gene TRBJ2-7; TRBD1 or TRBD2 may be the D gene (5 bases each). Germline V gives CDR1 SQVTM, CDR2 ANQGSEA. The V gene lost 7 bases and the J gene lost 2 bases, with 15 bases spanning the gap. The CDR3 is 13 amino acids. The CDR3: CSARDRKTYEQYF. As DNA, the CDR3 is TGCAGCGCCCGGGACCGCAAGACCTACGAGCAGTACTTC.

This chain links TRBV13 with TRBJ1-1, with a weak D call TRBD1 (5 bases). The V and J ends lost 3 bases and 1 base respectively, with 9 bases between them. Germline values: CDR1 PRHDT, CDR2 FYEKMQ (reference sequence). The CDR3 has 14 residues. This chain's CDR3 is CASSLEGRNTEAFF. CDR3 bases: TGTGCCAGCAGCTTGGAGGGGCGGAACACTGAAGCTTTCTTT.

V and J are TRBV25-1 and TRBJ2-3; 7 bases map to TRBD2. Germline V gives CDR1 MGHDK, CDR2 SYGVNS. This CDR3 comprises 15 residues. Trimming at V came to 1 base and at J to 6 bases, leaving 7 bases not matched to a gene. CDR3 sequence (DNA): TGTGCCAGCAGTGAATTCGGGGGGATGACGGATACGCAGTATTTT. The encoded protein is CASSEFGGMTDTQYF.

The V gene is TRBV5-1, the J gene TRBJ2-7; 7 bases are a match to TRBD2. In germline, CDR1 is SGHRS, CDR2 YFSETQ. The CDR3 runs 16 residues. V dropped 8 bases and J dropped 0; count of bases not matched to a gene: 14. CDR3 nucleotide sequence: TGCGCCAGTAGTTCCCCCACCGGGACTAACTCCTACGAGCAGTACTTC. Translation: CASSSPTGTNSYEQYF.

This clonotype appeared a single time. The rearrangement links TRBV29-1 to TRBJ1-2; a possible D gene is TRBD1 (6 bases). The CDR3 is 14 amino acids. Trimming shortened V by 0 bases and J by 4 bases, and 12 bases separated the two germline ends. Germline-derived CDR1 and CDR2 are SQVTM and ANQGSEA. CDR3 DNA: TGCAGCGTTGAAGATCTGGGGGCGGTCTATGGCTACACCTTC. It yields the protein CSVEDLGAVYGYTF.

The chain recombines TRBV20-1 with TRBJ2-3, with 13 bases fitting TRBD2. The germline V gene has CDR1 DFQATT and CDR2 SNEGSKA (reference sequence). V lost 5 bases, J lost 7 bases, and 6 bases stayed unmatched. CDR3 length: 14 residues. Here the CDR3 reads CSAAGLAGANTQYF. The CDR3 DNA is TGCAGTGCTGCCGGACTAGCGGGAGCTAATACGCAGTATTTT.